The entry below describes one T cell receptor beta chain. The source of the sample is a study of cytotoxic CD8 clonotypes in ibrutinib-treated CLL. Generated by immunoSEQ multiplex PCR, the TCRdb table keeps only in-frame clones and is missing some. This sample carries 150,000 or so clones, about 80% of them seen once, and the ten largest clones take 10% to 15%. Germline V gene sequence: CDR1 MNHEY, CDR2 SVGAGI. CDR3 length: 15 amino acids. The germline V and J ends were trimmed by 0 bases and 3 bases, with 11 bases remaining between them. The sample here was PBMCs, taken after 12 months of ibrutinib treatment. This receptor was obtained from a human donor with chronic lymphocytic leukemia. This chain connects TRBV6-5 to TRBJ2-5; D is perhaps TRBD1 (5 bases). This CDR3 is CASSYSTQGKETQYF. The CDR3 coding sequence is TGTGCCAGCAGTTACTCTACCCAGGGCAAAGAGACCCAGTACTTC.